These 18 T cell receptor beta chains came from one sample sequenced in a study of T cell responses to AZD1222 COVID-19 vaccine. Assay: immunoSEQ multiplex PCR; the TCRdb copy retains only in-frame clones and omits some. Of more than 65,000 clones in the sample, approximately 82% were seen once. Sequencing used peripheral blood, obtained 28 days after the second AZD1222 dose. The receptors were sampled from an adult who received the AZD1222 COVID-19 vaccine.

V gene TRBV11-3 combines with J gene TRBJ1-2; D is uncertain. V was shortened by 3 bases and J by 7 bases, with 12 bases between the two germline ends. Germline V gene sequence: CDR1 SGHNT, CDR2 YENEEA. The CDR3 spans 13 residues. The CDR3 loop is CASSFLLLGGYTF. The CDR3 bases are TGTGCCAGCAGCTTCTTGTTATTAGGTGGCTACACCTTC.

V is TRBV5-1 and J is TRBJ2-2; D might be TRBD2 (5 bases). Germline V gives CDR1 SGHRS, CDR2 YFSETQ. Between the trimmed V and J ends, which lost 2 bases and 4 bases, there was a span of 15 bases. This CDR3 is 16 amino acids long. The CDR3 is CASSFRALEGTGELFF. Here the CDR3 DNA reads TGCGCCAGCAGCTTCCGGGCATTAGAGGGCACCGGGGAGCTGTTTTTT.

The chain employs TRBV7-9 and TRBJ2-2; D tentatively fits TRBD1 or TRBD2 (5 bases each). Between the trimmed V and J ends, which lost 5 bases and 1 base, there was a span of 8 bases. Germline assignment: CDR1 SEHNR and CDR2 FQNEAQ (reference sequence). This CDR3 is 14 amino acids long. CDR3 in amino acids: CASSQGRNTGELFF. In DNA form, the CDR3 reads TGTGCCAGCAGCCAGGGACGGAACACCGGGGAGCTGTTTTTT.

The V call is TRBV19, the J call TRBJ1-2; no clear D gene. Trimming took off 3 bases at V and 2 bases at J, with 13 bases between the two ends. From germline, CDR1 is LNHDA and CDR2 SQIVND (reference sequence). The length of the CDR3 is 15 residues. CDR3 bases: TGTGCCAGTAGTATCTCCGGCACCAAAAACTATGGCTACACCTTC. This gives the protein CASSISGTKNYGYTF.

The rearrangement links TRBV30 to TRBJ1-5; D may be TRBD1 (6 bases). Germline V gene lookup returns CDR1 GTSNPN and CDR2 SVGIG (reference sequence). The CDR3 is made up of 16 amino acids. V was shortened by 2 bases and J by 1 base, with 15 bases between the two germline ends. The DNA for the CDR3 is TGTGCCTGGAGTCTCACCCCCAGGGGCAGCAATCAGCCCCAGCATTTT. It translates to CAWSLTPRGSNQPQHF.

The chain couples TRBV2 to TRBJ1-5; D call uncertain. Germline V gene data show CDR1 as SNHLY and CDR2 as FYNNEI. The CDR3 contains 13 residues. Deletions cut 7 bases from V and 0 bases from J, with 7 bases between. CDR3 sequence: CASKGNSNQPQHF. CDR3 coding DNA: TGTGCCAGCAAGGGAAATAGCAATCAGCCCCAGCATTTT.

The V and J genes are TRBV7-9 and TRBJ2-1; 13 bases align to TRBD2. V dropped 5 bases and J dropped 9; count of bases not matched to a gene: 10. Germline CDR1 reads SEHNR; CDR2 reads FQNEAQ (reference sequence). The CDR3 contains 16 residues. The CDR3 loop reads CASSPVLAGGLSEQFF. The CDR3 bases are TGTGCCAGCAGCCCGGTACTAGCGGGGGGGTTGAGTGAGCAGTTCTTC.

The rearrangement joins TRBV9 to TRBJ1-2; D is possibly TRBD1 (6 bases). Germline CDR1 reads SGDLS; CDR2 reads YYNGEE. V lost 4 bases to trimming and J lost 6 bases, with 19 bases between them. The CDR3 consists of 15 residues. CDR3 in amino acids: CASSPARTGPHGYTF. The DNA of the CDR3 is TGTGCCAGCAGCCCGGCGAGAACAGGGCCACATGGCTACACCTTC. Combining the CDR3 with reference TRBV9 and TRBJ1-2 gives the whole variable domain DSGVTQTPKHLITATGQRVTLRCSPRSGDLSVYWYQQSLDQGLQFLIQYYNGEERAKGNILERFSAQQFPDLHSELNLSSLELGDSALYFCASSPARTGPHGYTFGSGTRLTVV.

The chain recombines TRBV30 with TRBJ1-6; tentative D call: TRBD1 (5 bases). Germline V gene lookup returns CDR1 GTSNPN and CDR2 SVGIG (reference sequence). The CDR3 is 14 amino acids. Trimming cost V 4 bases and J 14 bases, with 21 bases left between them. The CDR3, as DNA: TGTGCCTGGACCCAACCTCCGGGACTACCTGCCCTCCACTTT. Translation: CAWTQPPGLPALHF.

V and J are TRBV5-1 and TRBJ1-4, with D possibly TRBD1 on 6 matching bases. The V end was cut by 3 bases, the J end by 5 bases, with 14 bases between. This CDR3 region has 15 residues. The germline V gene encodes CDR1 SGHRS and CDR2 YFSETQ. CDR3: CASSSTGTLNEKLFF. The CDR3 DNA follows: TGCGCCAGCAGCTCAACCGGGACATTGAATGAAAAACTGTTTTTT.

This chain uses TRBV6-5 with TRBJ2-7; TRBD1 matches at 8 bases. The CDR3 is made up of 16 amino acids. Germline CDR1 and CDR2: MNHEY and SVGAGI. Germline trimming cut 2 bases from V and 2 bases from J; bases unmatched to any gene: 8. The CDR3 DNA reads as TGTGCCAGCAGTTACACAGGACAGGGTCCACCCTACGAGCAGTACTTC. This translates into CASSYTGQGPPYEQYF.

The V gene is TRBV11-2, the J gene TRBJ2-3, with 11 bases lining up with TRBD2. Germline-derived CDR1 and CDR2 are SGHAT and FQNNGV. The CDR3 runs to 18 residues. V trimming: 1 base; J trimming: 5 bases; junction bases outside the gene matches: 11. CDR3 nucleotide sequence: TGTGCCAGCAGCTTAGGGAAGTTAGCGGGGGGGCTGGGAGATACGCAGTATTTT. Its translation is CASSLGKLAGGLGDTQYF.

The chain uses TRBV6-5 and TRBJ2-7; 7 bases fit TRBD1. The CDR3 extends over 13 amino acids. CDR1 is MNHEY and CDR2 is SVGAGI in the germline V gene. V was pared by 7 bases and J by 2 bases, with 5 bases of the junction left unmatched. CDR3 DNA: TGTGCCAGCACCCCCACAGGGGCCTACGAGCAGTACTTC. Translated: CASTPTGAYEQYF.

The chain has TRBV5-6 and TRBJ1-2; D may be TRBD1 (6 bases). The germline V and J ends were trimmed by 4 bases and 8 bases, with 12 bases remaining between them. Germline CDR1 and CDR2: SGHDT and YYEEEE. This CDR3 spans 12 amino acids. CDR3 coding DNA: TGTGCCAGCAGCCCAACAGGGTTGGGCTACACCTTC. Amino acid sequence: CASSPTGLGYTF.

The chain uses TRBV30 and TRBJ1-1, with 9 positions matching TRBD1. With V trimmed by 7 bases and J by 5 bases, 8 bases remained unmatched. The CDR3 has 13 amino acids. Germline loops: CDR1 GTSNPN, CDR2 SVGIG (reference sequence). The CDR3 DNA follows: TGTGCCTCCACACAGGGGGCGCGGACTGAAGCTTTCTTT. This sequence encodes CASTQGARTEAFF.

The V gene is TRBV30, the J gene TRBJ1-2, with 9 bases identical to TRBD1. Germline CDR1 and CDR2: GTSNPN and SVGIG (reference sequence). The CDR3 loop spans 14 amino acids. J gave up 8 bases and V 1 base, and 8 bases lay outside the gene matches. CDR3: CAWSAGQGLGGYTF. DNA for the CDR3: TGTGCCTGGAGTGCGGGACAGGGCCTGGGCGGCTACACCTTC.

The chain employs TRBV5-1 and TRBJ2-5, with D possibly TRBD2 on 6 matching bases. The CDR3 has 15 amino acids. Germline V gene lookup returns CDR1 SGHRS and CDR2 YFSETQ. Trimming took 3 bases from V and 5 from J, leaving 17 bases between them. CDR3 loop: CASSSGGTARETQYF. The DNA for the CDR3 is TGCGCCAGCAGCTCGGGCGGGACGGCTCGCGAGACCCAGTACTTC.

The CDR3, as DNA: TGCGCCAGCAGGGAGACGGTGACGGGTGAAAAACTGTTTTTT. Translated, it gives CASRETVTGEKLFF. The chain is built from TRBV5-1 and TRBJ1-4; no clear D. The CDR3 runs to 14 residues. V lost 5 bases, J lost 7 bases, and 15 bases lay in between. CDR1 and CDR2 (germline): SGHRS, YFSETQ.